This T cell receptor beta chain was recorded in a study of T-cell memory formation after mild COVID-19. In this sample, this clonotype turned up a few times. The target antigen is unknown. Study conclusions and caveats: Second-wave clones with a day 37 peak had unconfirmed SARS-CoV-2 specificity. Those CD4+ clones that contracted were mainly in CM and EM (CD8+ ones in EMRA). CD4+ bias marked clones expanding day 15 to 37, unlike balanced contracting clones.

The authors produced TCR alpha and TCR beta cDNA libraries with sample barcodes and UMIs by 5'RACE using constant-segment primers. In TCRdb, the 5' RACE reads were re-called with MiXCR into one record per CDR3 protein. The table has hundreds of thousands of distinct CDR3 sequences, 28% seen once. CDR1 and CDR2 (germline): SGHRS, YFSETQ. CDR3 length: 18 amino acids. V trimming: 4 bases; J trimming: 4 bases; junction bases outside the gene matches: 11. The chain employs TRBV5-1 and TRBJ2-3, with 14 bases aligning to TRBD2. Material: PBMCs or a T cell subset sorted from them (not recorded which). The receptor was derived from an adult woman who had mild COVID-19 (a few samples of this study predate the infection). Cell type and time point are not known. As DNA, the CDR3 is TGCGCCAGCAGCCTCGGGACTAGCGGGAGTAATCGGGCAGATACGCAGTATTTT. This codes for CASSLGTSGSNRADTQYF.